This T cell receptor beta chain was documented in a study of resident and recirculating memory T cells in vitiligo (dated by TCRdb to about 2018). About the study as a whole: For TCR beta sequencing, each of 3 stable vitiligo patients provided PBMCs and epidermis from shave biopsies taken at two lesional sites and two nonlesional sites. Without cell sorting, samples were homogenized immediately before genomic DNA was extracted using the Qiagen DNeasy Blood & Tissue Kit. The goal of the human TCR beta sequencing was to check whether lesional vitiligo skin contained specific clones that differed from the clones found in nonlesional skin and blood.

The paper's findings and limits, for the study overall: No unique dominant TCR clone was detected, and variation in clonality was observed among vitiligo lesions. Even within a single patient, overlap and correlation analysis found no significant repertoire overlap between any biopsies apart from each lesion compared with itself. Future mechanistic studies are needed so that the relative contributions of the lesion-infiltrating T cell clones and of human Trm versus Tcm pools can be evaluated. TCR sequences were not shared across biopsy sites or across patients, which suggests that different T cell clones infiltrate different lesions, a pattern described as private specificity.

The immunoSEQ hsTCRB kit was used to amplify TCR beta chains from genomic DNA. The immunoSEQ service sequenced the TCR beta libraries on an Illumina MiSeq instrument. Regarding the original processing steps: Repertoire data were analyzed with the immunoSEQ Analyzer. Here the immuneACCESS table is served through TCRdb, limited to in-frame sequences with V and J called. Missing clones are a known gap in these copies; in checked studies unresolved V genes cover under half, and the rest lacks a known reason. V, J and clone size are those of that table, while D and trimming were read from the DNA. For this sample there are 70,000 or so clones; approximately 90% appear just once. Less than 5.5% of the sample belongs to the ten largest clones. Stable vitiligo was defined as no change in lesions over the previous 6 months. To count as stable, patients also needed to show no confetti depigmentation, which is a clinical sign of active vitiligo. Any patient who had received treatment in the previous three months was excluded. PBMCs were isolated from heparinized blood by Ficoll density gradient centrifugation and were subsequently flash-frozen.

About this clone itself: Which antigen it targets is not known. No qualities accompany the bases; no much larger clone lies one base away.

Sequencing was done on a sample of blood. The TCR originated in a male donor with vitiligo.

The base sequence is TGCGCCAGCAGCCAAGAAAGGGGTGAAGGGGAGACCCAGTACTTC. This is translated as CASSQERGEGETQYF. The rearranged segments are TRBV4-1 and TRBJ2-5; the best D guess is TRBD1, with 5 bases matching. The CDR3 covers 15 residues, taking in both the cysteine and the phenylalanine. Left in the record is the CDR3 DNA by itself, 45 bases read in frame from the first base. The germline V gene provides CDR1 MGHRA and CDR2 YSYEKL. V is shortened by 0 bases, J by 5 bases, and the region joining them spans 13 bases.